The entry below gives a single T cell receptor (beta chain) sequence along with its context. Its antigen is not known. Germline assignment: CDR1 SQVTM and CDR2 ANQGSEA. J gave up 7 bases and V 5 bases, and 12 bases lay outside the gene matches. This CDR3 contains 16 residues. These data come from a study of cytomegalovirus exposure and HLA in healthy donors. Study-level results: Later work showed greater clonal expansion in HLA-associated TCR beta chains than in equally common others. CMV serostatus alone was available as immune exposure information.

It was with 60 Vbeta and 13 Jbeta primers that the PCR ran. Profiling relied on immunoSEQ multiplex PCR, and the TCRdb table lists in-frame clones only, not all of them. The repertoire holds some 130,000 clones, with roughly 70% as singletons. The clonotype comes from a man in his forties in good health and CMV-seronegative. Source material: PBMCs. J is TRBJ1-6 and V is TRBV29-1, with TRBD1 identical over 9 bases. The CDR3 sequence: CSVTLGGTGWNSPLHF. In DNA form, the CDR3 reads TGCAGCGTTACCTTAGGGGGGACAGGGTGGAATTCACCCCTCCACTTT.